Listed here is a single T cell receptor beta chain. The length of the CDR3 is 17 residues. In germline, CDR1 is KGHSH, CDR2 LQKENI. J gave up 0 bases and V 3 bases, and 7 bases lay outside the gene matches. The data were obtained in a study of shared clonotypes between healthy human individuals. Generated by immunoSEQ multiplex PCR, the TCRdb table keeps only in-frame clones and is missing some. The sample comprises around 940,000 clones, about three quarters of which are singletons, and around 1.4% rests with the top ten. The sequenced sample was memory CD4+ T cells sorted from blood. Documented subset: CD45RA-negative fraction. The V call is TRBV18, the J call TRBJ2-3, with 9 bases fitting TRBD2. The TCR originated in a man between 18 and 29 years old in good health. The CDR3 protein is CASSPVLAGRSTDTQYF. In nucleotides, the CDR3 is TGTGCCAGCTCACCCGTTCTAGCGGGACGTAGCACAGATACGCAGTATTTT.